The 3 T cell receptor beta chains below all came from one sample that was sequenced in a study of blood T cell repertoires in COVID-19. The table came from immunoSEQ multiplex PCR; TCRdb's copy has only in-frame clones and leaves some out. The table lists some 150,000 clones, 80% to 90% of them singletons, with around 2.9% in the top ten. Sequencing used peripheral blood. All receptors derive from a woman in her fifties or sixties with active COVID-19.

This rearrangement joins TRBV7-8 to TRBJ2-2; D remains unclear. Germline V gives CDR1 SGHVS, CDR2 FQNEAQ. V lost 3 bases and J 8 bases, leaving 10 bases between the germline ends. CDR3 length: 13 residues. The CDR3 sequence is CASSFSFSGELFF. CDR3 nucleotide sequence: TGTGCCAGCAGCTTTTCATTTTCAGGGGAGCTGTTTTTT. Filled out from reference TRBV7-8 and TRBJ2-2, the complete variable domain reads GAGVSQSPRYKVAKRGQDVALRCDPISGHVSLFWYQQALGQGPEFLTYFQNEAQLDKSGLPSDRFFAERPEGSVSTLKIQRTQQEDSAVYLCASSFSFSGELFFGEGSRLTVL.

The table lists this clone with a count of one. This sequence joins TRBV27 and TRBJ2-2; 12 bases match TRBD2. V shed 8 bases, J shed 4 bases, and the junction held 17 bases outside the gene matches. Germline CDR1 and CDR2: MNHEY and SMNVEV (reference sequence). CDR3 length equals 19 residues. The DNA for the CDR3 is TGTGCCAGCTCCTCCGGGGGGACCCTAGCGGGAGGGGTCACCGGGGAGCTGTTTTTT. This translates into CASSSGGTLAGGVTGELFF.

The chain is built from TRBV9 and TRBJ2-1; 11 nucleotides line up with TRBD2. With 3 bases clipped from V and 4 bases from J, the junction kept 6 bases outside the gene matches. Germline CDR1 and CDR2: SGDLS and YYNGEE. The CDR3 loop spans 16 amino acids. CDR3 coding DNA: TGTGCCAGCAGCGATACTAGCGGGAGTTGGTACAATGAGCAGTTCTTC. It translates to CASSDTSGSWYNEQFF. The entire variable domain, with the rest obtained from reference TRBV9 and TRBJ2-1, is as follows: DSGVTQTPKHLITATGQRVTLRCSPRSGDLSVYWYQQSLDQGLQFLIQYYNGEERAKGNILERFSAQQFPDLHSELNLSSLELGDSALYFCASSDTSGSWYNEQFFGPGTRLTVL.